The 27 T cell receptor beta chains presented below share a single source sample, sequenced in a study of T cells after somatic rescue of genetic block. TCRdb's copy holds only in-frame clones and misses some; the assay was immunoSEQ multiplex PCR. The profile covers tens of thousands of clones, with approximately 90% appearing a single time and 1.6% taken by the ten largest. Sequenced sample: peripheral blood mononuclear cells (PBMCs). The origin of the receptors is a woman aged 18-30 years.

The V gene is TRBV18, the J gene TRBJ2-1; D tentatively fits TRBD1 or TRBD2 (5 bases each). From germline, CDR1 is KGHSH and CDR2 LQKENI. The germline V and J ends were trimmed by 6 bases and 8 bases, with 17 bases remaining between them. The CDR3 length is 14 residues. CDR3 nucleotides: TGTGCCAGCTCCCCCCGGGGCCCCAGGGATGAGCAGTTCTTC. Translating it yields CASSPRGPRDEQFF.

This chain connects TRBV2 to TRBJ1-1; D unresolved. CDR3 length: 15 amino acids. V was clipped by 2 bases and J by 1 base, with 11 bases between them. Germline CDR1 SNHLY, CDR2 FYNNEI. The CDR3 DNA is TGTGCCAGCAGTGAATTATGGACCAGGAACACTGAAGCTTTCTTT. Translation gives CASSELWTRNTEAFF.

The genes are TRBV11-3 and TRBJ1-2; D might be TRBD1 (5 bases). V was clipped by 5 bases and J by 7 bases, with 20 bases between them. This CDR3 is 15 amino acids long. The germline gives CDR1 SGHNT, CDR2 YENEEA. CDR3 nucleotide sequence: TGTGCCAGCAGCCCACTGGGGGGGACCTTCGGTGGCTACACCTTC. Protein product: CASSPLGGTFGGYTF.

This sequence joins TRBV7-3 and TRBJ1-1; 9 nucleotides agree with TRBD1. The CDR3 loop spans 14 amino acids. Germline lookup yields CDR1 SGHTA and CDR2 FQGTGA. Losses at the gene ends were 5 bases for V and 1 base for J; bases not matched to a gene: 2. CDR3 protein: CASSRGQGNTEAFF. The CDR3 DNA is TGTGCCAGCAGCCGGGGACAGGGGAACACTGAAGCTTTCTTT.

The rearrangement links TRBV9 to TRBJ2-1, with 8 bases fitting TRBD2. Germline V gene lookup returns CDR1 SGDLS and CDR2 YYNGEE. With 0 bases clipped from V and 6 bases from J, the junction kept 5 bases outside the gene matches. The CDR3 spans 15 residues. Written as DNA, the CDR3 is TGTGCCAGCAGCGTAGCGGGAGGGCCGGTCAATGAGCAGTTCTTC. This codes for CASSVAGGPVNEQFF.

The rearrangement joins TRBV9 to TRBJ2-7; 11 positions agree with TRBD1. The CDR3 has 15 amino acids. The trim removed 4 bases at V and 2 bases at J, leaving 5 bases unmatched. The germline CDR1 and CDR2 sequences are SGDLS and YYNGEE. The chain's CDR3 is CASSRLDRGPYEQYF. The CDR3 DNA reads TGTGCCAGCAGCCGGTTGGACAGGGGGCCCTACGAGCAGTACTTC.

This clone was seen only a few times. V usage is TRBV10-1 and J usage is TRBJ1-2, with 9 bases identical to TRBD1. CDR3 length: 13 residues. Germline V gene lookup returns CDR1 WNHNN and CDR2 SYGVQD (reference sequence). The trim removed 7 bases at V and 7 bases at J, leaving 7 bases unmatched. The DNA of the CDR3 is TGCGCCAGCAAAAGAACAGGGGGCATTGGCTACACCTTC. It yields the protein CASKRTGGIGYTF.

The chain joins TRBV5-1 to TRBJ1-1, with TRBD1 as a possible D gene (5 bases). This CDR3 has 12 residues. Per germline, CDR1 SGHRS and CDR2 YFSETQ. The ends were cut back, 3 bases at V and 4 bases at J, with 7 bases in the middle. The CDR3 region is CASSSDSTEAFF. In DNA form, the CDR3 reads TGCGCCAGCAGCTCCGACAGCACTGAAGCTTTCTTT.

The chain combines TRBV29-1 with TRBJ2-2; 8 bases map to TRBD1. The CDR3 has 14 amino acids. The ends lost 3 bases at V and 1 base at J; junction bases unmatched: 1. In germline, CDR1 is SQVTM, CDR2 ANQGSEA. CDR3 amino acids: CSVEGTGNTGELFF. Written as DNA, the CDR3 is TGCAGCGTTGAGGGGACAGGGAACACCGGGGAGCTGTTTTTT.

The gene calls are TRBV14 and TRBJ2-1; possible D gene TRBD1, 6 bases. In germline, CDR1 is SGHDN, CDR2 FVKESK. Trimming took 5 bases from V and 9 from J, leaving 11 bases between them. The CDR3 has 12 amino acids. Here the CDR3 reads CASSATGFEQFF. The CDR3 DNA follows: TGTGCCAGCAGCGCAACAGGGTTTGAGCAGTTCTTC.

The chain uses TRBV28 and TRBJ2-5, with D tentatively TRBD1 or TRBD2 (6 bases each). This CDR3 contains 15 residues. Trimming cost V 8 bases and J 4 bases, with 20 bases left between them. The V gene's germline CDR1 is MDHEN and CDR2 SYDVKM. CDR3 nucleotides: TGTGCCAGCGGATTGAAGGGGGGCCTCGGAGAGACCCAGTACTTC. Protein product: CASGLKGGLGETQYF.

This sequence joins TRBV2 and TRBJ1-2; D possibly corresponds to TRBD1 (6 bases). The CDR3 is made up of 16 amino acids. Between the trimmed V and J ends, which lost 5 bases and 0 bases, there was a span of 16 bases. Germline lookup yields CDR1 SNHLY and CDR2 FYNNEI. CDR3 protein: CASSFGTKITNYGYTF. The CDR3 DNA follows: TGTGCCAGCAGTTTTGGGACAAAGATTACTAACTATGGCTACACCTTC.

This clone has only one observation. The rearrangement links TRBV5-6 to TRBJ2-1, with 11 bases that match TRBD1. Germline V gene data show CDR1 as SGHDT and CDR2 as YYEEEE. Germline trimming cut 5 bases from V and 9 bases from J; bases unmatched to any gene: 13. The CDR3 consists of 16 residues. The CDR3 sequence is CASRQSRGQGEGEQFF. The CDR3 DNA reads TGTGCCAGCAGGCAGAGCAGGGGACAGGGGGAGGGTGAGCAGTTCTTC. The variable domain in full, with the rest retrieved from reference TRBV5-6 and TRBJ2-1, is DAGVTQSPTHLIKTRGQQVTLRCSPKSGHDTVSWYQQALGQGPQFIFQYYEEEERQRGNFPDRFSGHQFPNYSSELNVNALLLGDSALYLCASRQSRGQGEGEQFFGPGTRLTVL.

The chain joins TRBV10-2 to TRBJ2-3; 9 bases line up with TRBD2. Germline V gene sequence: CDR1 WSHSY, CDR2 SAAADI. V shed 9 bases, J shed 3 bases, and the junction held 7 bases outside the gene matches. The CDR3 spans 14 residues. The CDR3 nucleotides are TGCGCCAGTATAGCGGGAGTATGGACAGATACGCAGTATTTT. Translating it yields CASIAGVWTDTQYF.

The gene calls are TRBV10-1 and TRBJ2-5, with D tentatively TRBD2 (5 bases). From germline, CDR1 is WNHNN and CDR2 SYGVQD (reference sequence). V lost 4 bases, J lost 2 bases, and 11 bases lay in between. The CDR3 length is 14 residues. In DNA, the CDR3 is TGCGCCAGCAGTGGATTTGGGGAGCAAGAGACCCAGTACTTC. This translates into CASSGFGEQETQYF.

The genes are TRBV27 and TRBJ2-6, with D possibly matching TRBD2 (5 bases). CDR3 length: 16 residues. V was clipped by 5 bases and J by 2 bases, with 13 bases between them. Germline V gives CDR1 MNHEY, CDR2 SMNVEV (reference sequence). CDR3 DNA: TGTGCCAGCAGTCCAGAGAGGGCTACTGGGGCCAACGTCCTGACTTTC. This codes for CASSPERATGANVLTF.

This sequence joins TRBV12-5 and TRBJ2-2; the D gene is possibly TRBD1 (5 bases). Germline loops: CDR1 LGHNT, CDR2 FRNRAP. V shed 3 bases and J shed 7 bases, with 21 bases lying between them. The CDR3 consists of 17 residues. The CDR3 sequence is CASGFDTKGELGGELFF. The CDR3 bases are TGTGCTAGTGGTTTTGATACCAAAGGGGAATTAGGCGGGGAGCTGTTTTTT.

The chain carries TRBV7-9 and TRBJ2-1; 9 nucleotides match TRBD2. V was clipped by 3 bases and J by 2 bases; unmatched bases: 5. The germline gives CDR1 SEHNR, CDR2 FQNEAQ (reference sequence). The CDR3 runs to 16 residues. CDR3 DNA sequence: TGTGCCAGCAGCTTCTTTAGCGGGAGCACCTACAATGAGCAGTTCTTC. Translation gives CASSFFSGSTYNEQFF.

The chain links TRBV27 to TRBJ1-1; perhaps TRBD1 as D (6 bases). CDR1 is MNHEY and CDR2 is SMNVEV in the germline V gene (reference sequence). The germline V and J ends were trimmed by 6 bases and 6 bases, with 11 bases remaining between them. The CDR3 covers 12 residues. CDR3 DNA: TGTGCCAGCAGAGCAGGGGTGGCTGAAGCTTTCTTT. The encoded protein is CASRAGVAEAFF.

V is TRBV27 and J is TRBJ2-1, with 8 bases matching TRBD2. The trim removed 3 bases at V and 5 bases at J, leaving 6 bases unmatched. The V gene's germline CDR1 is MNHEY and CDR2 SMNVEV (reference sequence). The CDR3 runs to 15 residues. CDR3 amino acids: CASSFQRESDNEQFF. The DNA of the CDR3 is TGTGCCAGCAGTTTCCAGCGGGAGAGCGACAATGAGCAGTTCTTC.

The chain uses TRBV5-1 and TRBJ2-5; 12 bases line up with TRBD2. Per germline, CDR1 SGHRS and CDR2 YFSETQ. The CDR3 totals 16 residues. V trimming: 0 bases; J trimming: 5 bases; junction bases outside the gene matches: 5. In nucleotides, the CDR3 is TGCGCCAGCAGCTTGGGGACCGGGACTAGCGGGGAGACCCAGTACTTC. Its protein is CASSLGTGTSGETQYF.

The chain couples TRBV19 to TRBJ1-3; maybe TRBD1 (6 bases). The CDR3 spans 16 residues. Trimming took off 5 bases at V and 7 bases at J, with 21 bases between the two ends. Germline-derived CDR1 and CDR2 are LNHDA and SQIVND (reference sequence). The CDR3 loop is CASSEGDRLVRNTIYF. CDR3 in DNA: TGTGCCAGTAGTGAGGGCGACAGGCTCGTAAGGAACACCATATATTTT.

This clone was seen a single time. This chain joins TRBV9 and TRBJ2-4; 7 bases are shared with TRBD2. The CDR3 is 13 residues long. Trimming took 0 bases from V and 8 from J; bases not matched to a gene: 2. CDR1 is SGDLS and CDR2 is YYNGEE in the germline V gene. Here the CDR3 DNA reads TGTGCCAGCAGCGTAGGCGGGAGTGACATTCAGTACTTC. Encoded protein: CASSVGGSDIQYF.

The chain employs TRBV4-1 and TRBJ2-5; D possibly corresponds to TRBD2 (6 bases). The CDR3 spans 18 residues. V lost 4 bases to trimming and J lost 4 bases, with 25 bases between them. Germline values: CDR1 MGHRA, CDR2 YSYEKL. For the CDR3, the DNA is TGCGCCAGCAGCCCCCCACTCGGGAGTTTGGTATTGGGAGAGACCCAGTACTTC. Protein sequence: CASSPPLGSLVLGETQYF.

V is TRBV28 and J is TRBJ1-1; D ambiguous. The CDR3 extends over 13 amino acids. CDR1 MDHEN and CDR2 SYDVKM come from the germline V gene. V gave up 6 bases and J gave up 1 base, with 9 bases separating them. CDR3 protein: CASSRVGNTEAFF. For the CDR3, the DNA is TGTGCCAGCAGCCGCGTGGGGAACACTGAAGCTTTCTTT.

This rearrangement joins TRBV28 to TRBJ1-2; a possible D gene is TRBD1 (6 bases). Trimming pared 4 bases from V and 2 bases from J, leaving 8 bases between. The CDR3 spans 13 residues. Germline V gene sequence: CDR1 MDHEN, CDR2 SYDVKM. The CDR3, as DNA: TGTGCCAGCAGTTCCACAGGGAACTATGGCTACACCTTC. Translated, it gives CASSSTGNYGYTF.

J is TRBJ2-1 and V is TRBV19; D may be TRBD1 or TRBD2 (5 bases each). V lost 3 bases, J lost 1 base, and 19 bases lay in between. The length of the CDR3 is 18 residues. Germline-derived CDR1 and CDR2 are LNHDA and SQIVND (reference sequence). The CDR3 reads CASSISQGRPRSYNEQFF. The CDR3 nucleotides are TGTGCCAGTAGTATTTCCCAGGGACGGCCAAGATCCTACAATGAGCAGTTCTTC.